One and the same sample provided the 20 T cell receptor beta chains below, sequenced in a study of low-dose radiotherapy and immunotherapy resistance in tumors. Time point of the sample: after trial treatment. The sample's treatment: LDRT plus nivolumab, ipilimumab, low-dose cyclophosphamide and aspirin (RACIN trial). First-strand cDNA used TRAV- and TRBV-specific primers, covering alpha and beta chains. TCRs were put through about 20 PCR cycles of amplification with Phusion. A constant-region primer and the V-primer adapter served as the primer pair. Each CDR3 protein gets one entry after TCRdb re-called the reads with MiXCR. The sample shows 60,000 or so distinct CDR3 sequences, under 30% of them seen only once. Sequences were derived from PBMCs, sampled after low-dose radiotherapy plus immunotherapy. The source is a male donor with prostate cancer.

This clonotype occurred a few times. The chain is built from TRBV11-2 and TRBJ2-3; possibly TRBD1 for D (6 bases). Deletions cut 5 bases from V and 3 bases from J, with 9 bases between. Germline lookup yields CDR1 SGHAT and CDR2 FQNNGV. CDR3 length: 13 amino acids. The CDR3 sequence: CASSTGTTDTQYF. The CDR3 nucleotides read TGTGCCAGCAGCACAGGGACAACAGATACGCAGTATTTT. Combining the CDR3 with reference TRBV11-2 and TRBJ2-3 gives the whole variable domain EAGVAQSPRYKIIEKRQSVAFWCNPISGHATLYWYQQILGQGPKLLIQFQNNGVVDDSQLPKDRFSAERLKGVDSTLKIQPAKLEDSAVYLCASSTGTTDTQYFGPGTRLTVL.

This clonotype was recorded many times. CDR3 loop: CASSLAGNTDTQYF. CDR3 bases: TGTGCCAGCAGCTTAGCCGGAAACACAGATACGCAGTATTTT. The rearrangement joins TRBV7-8 to TRBJ2-3; D gene ambiguous. Germline V lookup: CDR1 SGHVS, CDR2 FQNEAQ. V dropped 0 bases and J dropped 2 bases, with 6 bases sitting between them. This CDR3 has 14 residues.

The sample holds a few counts of this clonotype. The chain uses TRBV7-2 and TRBJ1-5; D gene ambiguous. Germline CDR1 and CDR2: SGHTA and FQGNSA. Deletions cut 8 bases from V and 2 bases from J, with 13 bases between. This CDR3 is 14 amino acids long. The CDR3 DNA reads TGTGCCAGCGGGGTGGGCCGGGGCAATCAGCCCCAGCATTTT. Its translation is CASGVGRGNQPQHF.

This clonotype was detected ten times or more. This chain uses TRBV9 with TRBJ1-1; no reliable D call. Per germline, CDR1 SGDLS and CDR2 YYNGEE. This CDR3 spans 15 amino acids. V shed 0 bases and J shed 0 bases, with 9 bases lying between them. The DNA of the CDR3 is TGTGCCAGCAGCGTAGTTACAGCGGTGAACACTGAAGCTTTCTTT. Amino acids: CASSVVTAVNTEAFF.

At least ten counts were recorded for this clonotype. The J gene is TRBJ1-1, the V gene TRBV9; TRBD1 might be the D (6 bases). The CDR3 loop spans 17 amino acids. V was cut by 0 bases and J by 0 bases, with 15 bases left in between. Germline lookup yields CDR1 SGDLS and CDR2 YYNGEE. CDR3 DNA: TGTGCCAGCAGCGTAGCCCCCGGGACAACCTTGAACACTGAAGCTTTCTTT. The encoded protein is CASSVAPGTTLNTEAFF.

This clonotype was recorded at least ten times. V gene TRBV11-2 combines with J gene TRBJ1-2; a weak D match, TRBD1 (6 bases). Per the germline V gene, CDR1 is SGHAT and CDR2 is FQNNGV. The CDR3 covers 14 residues. Trimming shortened V by 4 bases and J by 4 bases, and 13 bases separated the two germline ends. CDR3 protein: CASSSLRGVYGYTF. Here the CDR3 DNA reads TGTGCCAGCAGCTCATTGAGGGGGGTCTATGGCTACACCTTC.

This clonotype was observed many times. The V gene is TRBV6-6, the J gene TRBJ2-7; 7 bases fit TRBD1. The CDR3 totals 12 residues. Germline-derived CDR1 and CDR2 are MNHNY and SVGAGI (reference sequence). The V and J ends lost 7 bases and 6 bases, in that order; junction bases with no gene match: 6. The CDR3 DNA reads TGTGCCAGCACAGACAGGGTAGGCGAGCAGTACTTC. Protein product: CASTDRVGEQYF.

This clonotype was picked up many times. The DNA of the CDR3 is TGTGCCAGCAGCTCGTTGATCCAAACTAATGAAAAACTGTTTTTT. This codes for CASSSLIQTNEKLFF. V is TRBV28 and J is TRBJ1-4; no reliable D call. Germline CDR1 reads MDHEN; CDR2 reads SYDVKM. The CDR3 sequence is 15 residues long. V lost 6 bases and J 1 base, leaving 12 bases between the germline ends.

V usage is TRBV7-9 and J usage is TRBJ1-1; D gene uncertain. Germline lookup yields CDR1 SEHNR and CDR2 FQNEAQ (reference sequence). The CDR3 extends over 14 amino acids. V lost 1 base and J lost 3, with 9 bases in between. DNA of the CDR3: TGTGCCAGCAGCTTAGTCAGTGGTCACACTGAAGCTTTCTTT. This encodes CASSLVSGHTEAFF.

The rearrangement uses TRBV6-5 and TRBJ2-3, with a tentative D call TRBD1 (6 bases). V lost 2 bases to trimming and J lost 1 base, with 10 bases between them. In germline, CDR1 is MNHEY, CDR2 SVGAGI. This CDR3 contains 15 residues. The CDR3 is CASSYGGPGTDTQYF. The CDR3, as DNA: TGTGCCAGCAGTTACGGGGGCCCCGGCACAGATACGCAGTATTTT.

The chain is built from TRBV5-1 and TRBJ2-1, with D perhaps TRBD2 (6 bases). CDR1 is SGHRS and CDR2 is YFSETQ in the germline V gene. This CDR3 is 15 amino acids long. V lost 6 bases, J lost 8 bases, and 21 bases lay in between. The CDR3 is CASTPLAPQDDEQFF. In DNA form, the CDR3 reads TGCGCCAGCACTCCCCTAGCGCCCCAAGACGATGAGCAGTTCTTC.

This clonotype was seen ten or more times. The CDR3 spells CASSFHRVVVDEQFF. The CDR3 DNA is TGTGCCAGCAGTTTCCATAGGGTGGTGGTCGATGAGCAGTTCTTC. The rearrangement joins TRBV28 to TRBJ2-1, with unresolved D. V lost 3 bases and J 8 bases, leaving 17 bases between the germline ends. There are 15 residues in the CDR3. Germline CDR1 and CDR2: MDHEN and SYDVKM. Supplemented by reference TRBV28 and TRBJ2-1, the full variable domain reads DVKVTQSSRYLVKRTGEKVFLECVQDMDHENMFWYRQDPGLGLRLIYFSYDVKMKEKGDIPEGYSVSREKKERFSLILESASTNQTSMYLCASSFHRVVVDEQFFGPGTRLTVL.

Comment on this clonotype: A far larger clone is just one base off, so this is likely a read error. V is TRBV5-8 and J is TRBJ1-4, with TRBD1 as a possible D gene (6 bases). The CDR3 runs to 15 residues. Germline CDR1 is SGHTS and CDR2 is YDEGEE. CDR3 nucleotides: TGTGCCAGCAGCTTGGGCGGGACAACTGATGAAAAACTGTTTTTT. Its protein is CASSLGGTTDEKLFF. Full variable domain (missing parts from reference TRBV5-8 and TRBJ1-4): EAGVTQSPTHLIKTRGQQATLRCSPISGHTSVYWYQQALGLGLQFLLWYDEGEERNRGNFPPRFSGRQFPNYSSELNVNALELEDSALYLCASSLGGTTDEKLFFGSGTQLSVL.

The sample holds many counts of this clonotype. The chain carries TRBV29-1 and TRBJ2-7; D is uncertain. The CDR3 is 12 residues long. Germline assignment: CDR1 SQVTM and CDR2 ANQGSEA. V was clipped by 7 bases and J by 0 bases, with 10 bases between them. Written as DNA, the CDR3 is TGCAGCGCGAGTTTTAGCTCCTACGAGCAGTACTTC. Its translation is CSASFSSYEQYF.

This clonotype was detected many times. The CDR3 reads CASSLASLDGYTF. DNA for the CDR3: TGTGCCAGCAGCTTAGCGAGTCTCGATGGCTACACCTTC. The rearrangement uses TRBV7-2 and TRBJ1-2; the D is unclear. The V and J ends lost 0 bases and 6 bases respectively, with 8 bases between them. Germline CDR1 SGHTA, CDR2 FQGNSA. The CDR3 is made up of 13 amino acids.

In its sample, this clonotype was seen many times. The chain joins TRBV20-1 to TRBJ2-7; 9 bases are a match to TRBD2. V trimming: 7 bases; J trimming: 5 bases; junction bases outside the gene matches: 9. Looked up from germline, CDR1 is DFQATT and CDR2 is SNEGSKA (reference sequence). The CDR3 loop spans 13 amino acids. The CDR3 loop reads CSVSRPSGNEQYF. The DNA of the CDR3 is TGCAGTGTCAGCCGGCCTAGCGGGAACGAGCAGTACTTC.

On this clonotype itself: This probably arose from a read error, given a far larger clone one base away. This sequence joins TRBV6-8 and TRBJ1-5, with 9 bases that match TRBD1. This CDR3 has 15 amino acids. Germline CDR1 reads MNHGY; CDR2 reads SAAAGT. Here the CDR3 reads CVTTDRDRVSQPQHF. The CDR3 nucleotides are TGTGTCACCACCGACCGGGACAGGGTTTCTCAGCCCCAGCATTTT.

The sample holds many counts of this clonotype. The J gene is TRBJ1-5, the V gene TRBV28; 9 bases map to TRBD1. V lost 7 bases, J lost 9 bases, and 13 bases stayed unmatched. CDR3 length equals 15 residues. Germline V gene data show CDR1 as MDHEN and CDR2 as SYDVKM. The DNA for the CDR3 is TGTGCCAGCATTGAAGTGACAGGGGGATATCGGCCCCAGCATTTT. It translates to CASIEVTGGYRPQHF.

The J gene is TRBJ1-1, the V gene TRBV29-1, with D possibly TRBD1 on 6 matching bases. The CDR3 consists of 10 residues. Trimming took 7 bases from V and 7 from J, leaving 10 bases between them. Germline CDR1 SQVTM, CDR2 ANQGSEA. The CDR3: CSARQDEAFF. The CDR3, as DNA: TGCAGCGCTAGACAGGATGAAGCTTTCTTT. The full variable domain, rest sourced from reference TRBV29-1 and TRBJ1-1, is SAVISQKPSRDICQRGTSLTIQCQVDSQVTMMFWYRQQPGQSLTLIATANQGSEATYESGFVIDKFPISRPNLTFSTLTVSNMSPEDSSIYLCSARQDEAFFGQGTRLTVV.

This clonotype has a count of ten or more. This chain joins TRBV2 and TRBJ2-5; TRBD1 agrees at 7 bases. This CDR3 has 12 amino acids. Trimming removed 10 bases from V and 1 base from J; junction bases left unmatched: 3. CDR1 is SNHLY and CDR2 is FYNNEI in the germline V gene. The CDR3 protein is CATGTAQETQYF. CDR3 in DNA: TGTGCCACTGGGACAGCCCAAGAGACCCAGTACTTC.